Listed below are T cell receptor beta chains from one sample, sequenced in a study of blood T cell repertoires in COVID-19. Clones were read by immunoSEQ multiplex PCR, and TCRdb kept only the in-frame ones, dropping some. This sample has around 97,000 clones, with approximately 86% found just once. The material sequenced was peripheral blood. The receptors come from a human donor in a cohort sampled during active COVID-19. Both conserved end residues are part of each CDR3. The D gene is left open where the match is weak. A row's size may be missing; if present it is once, few, many or a size class.

J: TRBJ2-1; V: TRBV27; D: TRBD2; size: few; DNA: TGTGCCAGCAGTTTCTCGCGGGGGGCCCCCAATGAGCAGTTCTTC; CDR3: CASSFSRGAPNEQFF
J: TRBJ1-4; V: TRBV15; D: .; size: .; DNA: TGTGCCACCAGCAGAGGGGCAGCCGATAATGAAAAACTGTTTTTT; CDR3: CATSRGAADNEKLFF
J: TRBJ2-7; V: TRBV3-1/TRBV3-2; D: .; size: .; DNA: TGTGCCAGCAGGGATGGACAAGCCTACGAGCAGTACTTC; CDR3: CASRDGQAYEQYF
J: TRBJ1-1; V: TRBV5-6; D: TRBD1; size: .; DNA: TGTGCCAGCAGCTTGGTTATGGCAGGGGGCTTGAACACTGAAGCTTTCTTT; CDR3: CASSLVMAGGLNTEAFF
J: TRBJ2-7; V: TRBV6-2/TRBV6-3; D: TRBD2; size: .; DNA: TGTGCCAGCAGTTACCACGGACTAGTTGGTGAGCAGTACTTC; CDR3: CASSYHGLVGEQYF
J: TRBJ2-3; V: TRBV27; D: .; size: .; DNA: TGTGCCAGCAGCCTACTAGCAGGGACTAGCACAGATACGCAGTATTTT; CDR3: CASSLLAGTSTDTQYF
J: TRBJ1-3; V: TRBV6-5; D: .; size: .; DNA: TGTGCCAGCACTGGACCCGCGACAGGAGGAAACACCATATATTTT; CDR3: CASTGPATGGNTIYF
J: TRBJ1-4; V: TRBV7-9; D: .; size: .; DNA: TGTGCCAGCAGCTTTCACAACCCAACTAATGAAAAACTGTTTTTT; CDR3: CASSFHNPTNEKLFF
J: TRBJ1-3; V: TRBV19; D: .; size: .; DNA: TGTGCCAGTAGTATTATTTCTGGAAACACCATATATTTT; CDR3: CASSIISGNTIYF
J: TRBJ2-7; V: TRBV30; D: .; size: .; DNA: TGTGCCTGGGCTGACACCTACGAGCAGTACTTC; CDR3: CAWADTYEQYF
J: TRBJ2-7; V: TRBV6-2/TRBV6-3; D: .; size: .; DNA: TGTGCCAGCAGTTACACGGCAGGGGCTTACGAGCAGTACTTC; CDR3: CASSYTAGAYEQYF
J: TRBJ1-2; V: TRBV28; D: TRBD1; size: .; DNA: TGTGCCAGCAGTCCACCGACAGGGCCCTACTATGGCTACACCTTC; CDR3: CASSPPTGPYYGYTF
J: TRBJ2-7; V: TRBV19; D: TRBD2; size: .; DNA: TGTGCCAGTAGTATAGATCCGTCGGGAGGGTGGTCCGAGCAGTACTTC; CDR3: CASSIDPSGGWSEQYF
J: TRBJ2-3; V: TRBV6-1; D: TRBD2; size: .; DNA: TGTGCCAGCAGTGATCTTCCGGGAGGGATTGATACGCAGTATTTT; CDR3: CASSDLPGGIDTQYF
J: TRBJ2-1; V: TRBV24-1; D: TRBD2; size: .; DNA: TGTGCCACCAGTGCCCACACTAGCGGGTACTACAATGAGCAGTTCTTC; CDR3: CATSAHTSGYYNEQFF
J: TRBJ1-1; V: TRBV5-1; D: TRBD1; size: once; DNA: TGCGCCAGCAGCTGGGGGACAGCCATCACTGAAGCTTTCTTT; CDR3: CASSWGTAITEAFF
J: TRBJ2-5; V: TRBV19; D: .; size: .; DNA: TGTGCCAGTAGTCCGAGGATGGGGGGTAAGGCAGAGACCCAGTACTTC; CDR3: CASSPRMGGKAETQYF
J: TRBJ2-3; V: TRBV10-2; D: .; size: .; DNA: TGCGCCAGCAGTGGGCGGAGGGGCGGAAGCACAGATACGCAGTATTTT; CDR3: CASSGRRGGSTDTQYF
J: TRBJ1-5; V: TRBV30; D: .; size: .; DNA: TGTGCCTGGAGCCATGGGCTGTATCAGCCCCAGCATTTT; CDR3: CAWSHGLYQPQHF
J: TRBJ2-3; V: TRBV7-2; D: .; size: .; DNA: TGTGCCAGCAGCTTAGATGTAGGGGGAGGCACAGATACGCAGTATTTT; CDR3: CASSLDVGGGTDTQYF
J: TRBJ2-1; V: TRBV10-1; D: .; size: .; DNA: TGCGCCAGCAGTGAGTCGATGACCGGGAGAGGCAATGAGCAGTTCTTC; CDR3: CASSESMTGRGNEQFF
J: TRBJ2-7; V: TRBV6-1; D: .; size: .; DNA: TGTGCCAGCAGTGAAGCCACCAGGGGCTACGAGCAGTACTTC; CDR3: CASSEATRGYEQYF
J: TRBJ1-2; V: TRBV6-5; D: .; size: once; DNA: TGTGCCAGCAGTTACGGGCGGGACGTGGGTGGCTACACCTTC; CDR3: CASSYGRDVGGYTF
J: TRBJ1-2; V: TRBV27; D: .; size: .; DNA: TGTGCCAGCAGTTCTACCTTTTCCTATGGCTACACCTTC; CDR3: CASSSTFSYGYTF
J: TRBJ2-1; V: TRBV28; D: TRBD2; size: .; DNA: TGTGCCAGCAGTTCCCCGACTAGCGGGTCCTACAATGAGCAGTTCTTC; CDR3: CASSSPTSGSYNEQFF
J: TRBJ1-1; V: TRBV7-2; D: .; size: .; DNA: TGTGCCAGCAGCTTAAATATGGGCCCGGCAATGAACACTGAAGCTTTCTTT; CDR3: CASSLNMGPAMNTEAFF
J: TRBJ2-7; V: TRBV21-1; D: .; size: .; DNA: TGTGCCAGCAACCCCGGGACAGGTACTTACTACGAGCAGTACTTC; CDR3: CASNPGTGTYYEQYF
J: TRBJ2-1; V: TRBV9; D: TRBD2; size: .; DNA: TGTGCCAGCAGCGTAGCGGCAGCGGGGGCCTACAATGAGCAGTTCTTC; CDR3: CASSVAAAGAYNEQFF
J: TRBJ2-1; V: TRBV3-1/TRBV3-2; D: TRBD2; size: .; DNA: TGTGCCAGCAGCCTTCGGGGGGGCGGGAATGAGCAGTTCTTC; CDR3: CASSLRGGGNEQFF
J: TRBJ1-1; V: TRBV29-1; D: .; size: .; DNA: TGCAGCGCTGATGTAATAGGGGACACTGAAGCTTTCTTT; CDR3: CSADVIGDTEAFF
J: TRBJ2-7; V: TRBV5-6; D: .; size: .; DNA: TGTGCCAGCAGCTCCCCGGACAGGAGGGAAAACGAGCAGTACTTC; CDR3: CASSSPDRRENEQYF
J: TRBJ2-7; V: TRBV14; D: .; size: .; DNA: TGTGCCAGCAGAAGGCGGAGCGGCTACGAGCAGTACTTC; CDR3: CASRRRSGYEQYF
J: TRBJ1-1; V: TRBV6-5; D: TRBD1; size: .; DNA: TGTGCCAGCTCCCGGGACAGGGGGGCTGAAGCTTTCTTT; CDR3: CASSRDRGAEAFF
J: TRBJ2-1; V: TRBV30; D: TRBD2; size: .; DNA: TGTGCCTGGAGTGAGGGTCTAGCGGGAGGCGATGAGCAGTTCTTC; CDR3: CAWSEGLAGGDEQFF
J: TRBJ1-2; V: TRBV7-2; D: TRBD1; size: .; DNA: TGTGCCAGCAGCTCCATAAGGGGGACAGGGACGAGTGGCTACACCTTC; CDR3: CASSSIRGTGTSGYTF
J: TRBJ1-2; V: TRBV11-2; D: .; size: .; DNA: TGTGCCAGCAGCGGACTTGGGGGGAGAGGGAAGGCTAACTATGGCTACACCTTC; CDR3: CASSGLGGRGKANYGYTF
J: TRBJ2-7; V: TRBV9; D: .; size: .; DNA: TGTGCCAGCAGCCCATCGGACAGAGTGATGCACGAGCAGTACTTC; CDR3: CASSPSDRVMHEQYF
J: TRBJ2-7; V: TRBV5-1; D: TRBD1; size: .; DNA: TGCGCCAGCAGCTTCACAGGGGTTAGCTACGAGCAGTACTTC; CDR3: CASSFTGVSYEQYF
J: TRBJ1-2; V: TRBV19; D: .; size: .; DNA: TGTGCCAGTAGTATAAAATTAAACTATGGCTACACCTTC; CDR3: CASSIKLNYGYTF
J: TRBJ2-7; V: TRBV6-5; D: .; size: .; DNA: TGTGCCAGCAGTTACCTTCGGGGTCCTCCCTACGAGCAGTACTTC; CDR3: CASSYLRGPPYEQYF
J: TRBJ1-2; V: TRBV30; D: TRBD1; size: .; DNA: TGTGCCTGGAGATCCCTCCGGGACAGGGGGTCGTTTGGCTACACCTTC; CDR3: CAWRSLRDRGSFGYTF
J: TRBJ2-5; V: TRBV2; D: TRBD1; size: .; DNA: TGTGCCAGCAGTGAAAGCCCGGGACAGGGGTTTGAGACCCAGTACTTC; CDR3: CASSESPGQGFETQYF
J: TRBJ1-2; V: TRBV7-2; D: .; size: .; DNA: TGTGCCAGCAGCTTTGGAACTACTAACTATGGCTACACCTTC; CDR3: CASSFGTTNYGYTF
J: TRBJ2-7; V: TRBV6-5; D: .; size: few; DNA: TGTGCCAGCAGTTACTCTGACAGCTACGAGCAGTACTTC; CDR3: CASSYSDSYEQYF
J: TRBJ1-5; V: TRBV3-1/TRBV3-2; D: TRBD1; size: .; DNA: TGTGCCAGCAGCCAAGGGTTGAGACAGGGAAGCAATCAGCCCCAGCATTTT; CDR3: CASSQGLRQGSNQPQHF
J: TRBJ2-2; V: TRBV6-5; D: .; size: once; DNA: TGTGCCAGCATCCGGAGGGAGGCCGGGGAGCTGTTTTTT; CDR3: CASIRREAGELFF